What follows describes a single TCR beta chain. Its antigen remains unidentified. Germline CDR1 and CDR2: LGHNA and YNFKEQ. The CDR3 contains 18 residues. The data originate from a study of monozygotic twins with inflammatory bowel disease. TCRdb reprocessed the 5' RACE reads, with one entry per CDR3 protein and no DNA. In all, the sample yields some 99,000 distinct CDR3 sequences. Study-wide results and limits: Lower sharing of clonotypes with other individuals was seen in IBD patients than in healthy twins. This was most marked in patients showing signs of disease activity. Limited power may explain why concordant and discordant twins showed no difference in repertoire similarity. The results supported no single strong signal or clonotype associated with IBD.

The sequence was obtained from a human donor with ulcerative colitis or Crohn's disease, or a healthy co-twin of an affected twin (not recorded which). Sequencing was carried out using blood. J is TRBJ1-6 and V is TRBV4-2; TCRdb names TRBD1, which stays unverified in the absence of DNA. The CDR3 protein is CASSQASQGEERISPLHF.